The clone carrying this T cell receptor beta chain was detected a few times. The antigen remains unidentified. The PCR contained 60 Vbeta and 13 Jbeta primers. Only in-frame clones appear in the TCRdb table, and some are missing; sequencing was by immunoSEQ multiplex PCR. This table has 120,000 to 150,000 clones, roughly three quarters appearing once. V was trimmed by 1 base and J by 4 bases, leaving 7 bases between them. This CDR3 is built from 13 residues. Germline loops: CDR1 MGHRA, CDR2 YSYEKL. This entry belongs to a study of cytomegalovirus exposure and HLA in healthy donors. Study-wide background: In an early release, HLA-typed donors contributed roughly 85 million unique TCR sequences. General study points: Some V segments, including TRBV6-2 and TRBV6-3, were excluded as indistinguishable. Researchers reported from a later analysis that most CMV-associated TCR beta chains appeared HLA-restricted. With DRB1 most and HLA-C fewest, TCR association rates differed between HLA loci in a later analysis.

The rearrangement links TRBV4-1 to TRBJ1-1; TRBD1 might be the D (5 bases). The origin of this receptor is a woman in her thirties or forties in good health and CMV-seropositive. What was sequenced was PBMCs. In DNA form, the CDR3 reads TGCGCCAGCAGCCAAGTACAGGCCACTGAAGCTTTCTTT. Residues: CASSQVQATEAFF.